This entry is about one T cell receptor beta chain. Some clones are missing from TCRdb's copy, which holds only in-frame ones; the method was immunoSEQ multiplex PCR. The data contain 330,000 or so clones, 80% to 90% of them singletons. Participants were placed into cohorts based on the clinical history they reported. Cohort 3 donors counted as recovered after two negative PCRs, clearance, or resolved symptoms. Germline V gene lookup returns CDR1 SGHNT and CDR2 YYREEE (reference sequence). Trimming cost V 6 bases and J 2 bases, with 14 bases left between them. The CDR3 contains 14 residues. The data stem from a study of blood T cell repertoires in COVID-19.

The sequence came from a man aged 25-40 years who had recovered from COVID-19. The material sequenced was PBMCs or T cells enriched from blood (not recorded which). J is TRBJ1-2 and V is TRBV5-4, with D uncertain. The CDR3: CASNVRGLNYGYTF. Written as DNA, the CDR3 is TGTGCCAGCAATGTTCGCGGGCTAAACTATGGCTACACCTTC.